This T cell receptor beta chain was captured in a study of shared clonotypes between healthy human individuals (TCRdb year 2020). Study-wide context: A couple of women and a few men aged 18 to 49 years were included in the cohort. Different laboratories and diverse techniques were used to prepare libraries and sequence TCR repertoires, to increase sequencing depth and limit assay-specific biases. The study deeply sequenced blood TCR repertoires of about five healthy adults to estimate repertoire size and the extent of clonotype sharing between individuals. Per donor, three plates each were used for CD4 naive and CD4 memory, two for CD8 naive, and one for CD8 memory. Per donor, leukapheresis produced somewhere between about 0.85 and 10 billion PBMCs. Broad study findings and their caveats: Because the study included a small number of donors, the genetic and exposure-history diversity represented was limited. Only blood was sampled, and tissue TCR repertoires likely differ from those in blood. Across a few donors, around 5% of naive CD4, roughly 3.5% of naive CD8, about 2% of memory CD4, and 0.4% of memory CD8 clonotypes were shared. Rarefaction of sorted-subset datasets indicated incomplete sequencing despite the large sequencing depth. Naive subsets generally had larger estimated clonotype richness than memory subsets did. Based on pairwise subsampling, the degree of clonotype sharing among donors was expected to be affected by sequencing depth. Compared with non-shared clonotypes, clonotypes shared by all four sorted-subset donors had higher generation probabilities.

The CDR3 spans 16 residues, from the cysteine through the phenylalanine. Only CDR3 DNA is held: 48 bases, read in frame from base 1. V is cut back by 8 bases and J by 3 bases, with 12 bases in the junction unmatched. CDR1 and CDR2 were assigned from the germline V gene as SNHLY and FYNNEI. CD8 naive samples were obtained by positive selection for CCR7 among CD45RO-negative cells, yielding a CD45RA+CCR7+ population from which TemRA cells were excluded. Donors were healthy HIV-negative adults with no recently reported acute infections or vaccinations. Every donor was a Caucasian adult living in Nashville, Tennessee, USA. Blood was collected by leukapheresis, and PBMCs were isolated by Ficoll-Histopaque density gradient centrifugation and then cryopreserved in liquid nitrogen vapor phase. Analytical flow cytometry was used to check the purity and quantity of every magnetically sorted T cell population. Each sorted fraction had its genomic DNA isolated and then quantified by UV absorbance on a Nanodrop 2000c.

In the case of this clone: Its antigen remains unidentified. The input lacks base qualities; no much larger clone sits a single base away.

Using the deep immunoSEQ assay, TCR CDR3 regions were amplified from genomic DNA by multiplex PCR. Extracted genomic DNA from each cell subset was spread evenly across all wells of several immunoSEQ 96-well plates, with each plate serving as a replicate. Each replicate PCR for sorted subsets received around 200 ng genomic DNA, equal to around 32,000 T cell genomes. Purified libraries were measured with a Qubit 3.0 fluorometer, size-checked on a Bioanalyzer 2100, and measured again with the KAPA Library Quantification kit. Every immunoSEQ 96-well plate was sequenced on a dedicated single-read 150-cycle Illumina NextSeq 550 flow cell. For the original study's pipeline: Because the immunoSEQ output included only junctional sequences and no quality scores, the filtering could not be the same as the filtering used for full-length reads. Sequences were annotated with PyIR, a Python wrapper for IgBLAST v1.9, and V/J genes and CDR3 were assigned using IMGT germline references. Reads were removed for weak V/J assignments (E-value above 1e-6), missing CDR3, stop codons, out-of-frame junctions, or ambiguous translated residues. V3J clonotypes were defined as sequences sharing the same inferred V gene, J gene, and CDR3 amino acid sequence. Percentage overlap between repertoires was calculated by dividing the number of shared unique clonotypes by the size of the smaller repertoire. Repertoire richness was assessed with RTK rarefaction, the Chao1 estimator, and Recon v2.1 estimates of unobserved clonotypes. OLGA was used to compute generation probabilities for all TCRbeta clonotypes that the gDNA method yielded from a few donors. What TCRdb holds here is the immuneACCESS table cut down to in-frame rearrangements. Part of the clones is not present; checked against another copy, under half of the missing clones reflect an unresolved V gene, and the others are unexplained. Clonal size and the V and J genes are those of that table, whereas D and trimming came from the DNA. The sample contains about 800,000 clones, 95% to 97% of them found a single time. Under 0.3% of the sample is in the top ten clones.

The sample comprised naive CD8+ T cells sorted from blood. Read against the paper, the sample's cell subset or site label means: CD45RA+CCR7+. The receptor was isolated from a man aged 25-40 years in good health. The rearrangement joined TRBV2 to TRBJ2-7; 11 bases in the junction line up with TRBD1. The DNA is TGTGCCAGCGAAAGAGGACAGGGGGCGTCGGGCTACGAGCAGTACTTC. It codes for CASERGQGASGYEQYF.